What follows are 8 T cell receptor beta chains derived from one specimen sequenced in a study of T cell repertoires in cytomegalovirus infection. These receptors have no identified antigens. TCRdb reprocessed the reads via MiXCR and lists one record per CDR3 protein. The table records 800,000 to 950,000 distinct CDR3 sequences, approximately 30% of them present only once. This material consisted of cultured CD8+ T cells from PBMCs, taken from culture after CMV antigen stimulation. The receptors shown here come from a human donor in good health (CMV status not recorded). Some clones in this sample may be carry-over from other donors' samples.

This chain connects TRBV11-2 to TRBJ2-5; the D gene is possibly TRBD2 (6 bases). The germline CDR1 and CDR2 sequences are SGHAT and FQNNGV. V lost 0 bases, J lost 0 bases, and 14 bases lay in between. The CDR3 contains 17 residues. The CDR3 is CASSLDHRAGHQETQYF. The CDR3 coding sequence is TGTGCCAGCAGCTTAGATCATCGAGCGGGCCACCAAGAGACCCAGTACTTC. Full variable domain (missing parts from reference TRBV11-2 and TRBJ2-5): EAGVAQSPRYKIIEKRQSVAFWCNPISGHATLYWYQQILGQGPKLLIQFQNNGVVDDSQLPKDRFSAERLKGVDSTLKIQPAKLEDSAVYLCASSLDHRAGHQETQYFGPGTRLLVL.

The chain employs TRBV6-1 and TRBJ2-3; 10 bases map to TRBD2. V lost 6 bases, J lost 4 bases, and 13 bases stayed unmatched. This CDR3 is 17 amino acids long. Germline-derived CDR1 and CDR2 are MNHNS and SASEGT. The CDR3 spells CASRLAGDLYRADTQYF. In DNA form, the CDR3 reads TGTGCCAGCAGGCTAGCGGGGGATCTATATCGGGCAGATACGCAGTATTTT.

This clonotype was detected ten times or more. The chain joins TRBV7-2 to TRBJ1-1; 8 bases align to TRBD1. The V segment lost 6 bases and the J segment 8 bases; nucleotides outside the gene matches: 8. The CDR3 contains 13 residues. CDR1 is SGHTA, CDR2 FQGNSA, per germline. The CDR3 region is CASSPGTGVEAFF. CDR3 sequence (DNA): TGTGCCAGCAGTCCTGGGACAGGTGTCGAAGCTTTCTTT.

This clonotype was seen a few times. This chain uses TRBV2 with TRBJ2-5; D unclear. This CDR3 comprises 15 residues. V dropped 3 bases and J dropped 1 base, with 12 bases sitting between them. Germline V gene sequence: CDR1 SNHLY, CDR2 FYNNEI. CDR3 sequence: CASSEIGRLQETQYF. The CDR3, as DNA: TGTGCCAGCAGTGAGATAGGAAGGCTCCAAGAGACCCAGTACTTC.

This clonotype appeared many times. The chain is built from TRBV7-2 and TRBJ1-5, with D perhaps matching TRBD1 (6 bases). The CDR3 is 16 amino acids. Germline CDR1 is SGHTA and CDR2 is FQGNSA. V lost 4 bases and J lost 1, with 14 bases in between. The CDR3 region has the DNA TGTGCCAGCAGCTCTCCTCAGGGGATGAGCAATCAGCCCCAGCATTTT. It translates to CASSSPQGMSNQPQHF.

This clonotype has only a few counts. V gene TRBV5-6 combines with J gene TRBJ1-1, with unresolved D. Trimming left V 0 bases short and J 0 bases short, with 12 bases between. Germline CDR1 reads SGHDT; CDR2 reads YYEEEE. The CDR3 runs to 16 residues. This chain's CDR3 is CASSLVKTIMNTEAFF. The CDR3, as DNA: TGTGCCAGCAGCTTGGTCAAGACTATTATGAACACTGAAGCTTTCTTT. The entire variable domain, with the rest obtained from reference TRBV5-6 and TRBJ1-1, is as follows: DAGVTQSPTHLIKTRGQQVTLRCSPKSGHDTVSWYQQALGQGPQFIFQYYEEEERQRGNFPDRFSGHQFPNYSSELNVNALLLGDSALYLCASSLVKTIMNTEAFFGQGTRLTVV.

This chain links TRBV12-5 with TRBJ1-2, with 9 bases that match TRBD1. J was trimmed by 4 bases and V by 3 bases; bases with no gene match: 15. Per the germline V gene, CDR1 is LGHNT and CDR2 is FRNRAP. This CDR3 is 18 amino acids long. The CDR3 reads CASGFSLQGARPSYGYTF. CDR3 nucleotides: TGTGCTAGTGGTTTCTCTCTACAGGGGGCACGCCCGTCCTATGGCTACACCTTC.

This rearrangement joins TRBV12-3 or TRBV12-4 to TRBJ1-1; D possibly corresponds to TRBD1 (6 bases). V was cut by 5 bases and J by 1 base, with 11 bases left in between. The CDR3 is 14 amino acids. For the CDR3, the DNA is TGTGCCAGCAGTCACCCGACAGGGAACACTGAAGCTTTCTTT. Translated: CASSHPTGNTEAFF.